The 21 T cell receptor beta chains presented below share a single source sample, sequenced in a study of T cell responses to AZD1222 COVID-19 vaccine. The repertoire was sequenced with immunoSEQ multiplex PCR; TCRdb's copy has only in-frame clones and lacks some. The sample contains around 150,000 clones, 88% of which appear only once. The sequenced sample was peripheral blood, obtained 28 days after the second AZD1222 dose. All receptors come from an adult who received the AZD1222 COVID-19 vaccine.

The chain combines TRBV6-6 with TRBJ1-1; no firm D call. Trimming removed 0 bases at V and 4 bases at J, with 6 bases between. The CDR3 is 13 amino acids. Germline V gene data show CDR1 as MNHNY and CDR2 as SVGAGI (reference sequence). The CDR3 here is CASSYSMGTEAFF. CDR3 nucleotide sequence: TGTGCCAGCAGTTACTCCATGGGCACTGAAGCTTTCTTT.

This clone was seen just once. The genes are TRBV7-9 and TRBJ2-7; perhaps TRBD2 as D (5 bases). Trimming left V 5 bases short and J 3 bases short, with 14 bases between. Germline V gene data show CDR1 as SEHNR and CDR2 as FQNEAQ (reference sequence). There are 14 residues in the CDR3. Here the CDR3 reads CASSGLGANYEQYF. CDR3 DNA: TGTGCCAGCAGCGGACTCGGCGCGAACTACGAGCAGTACTTC.

This clone was observed a single time. V is TRBV6-5 and J is TRBJ1-5; no clear D gene. Germline CDR1 and CDR2: MNHEY and SVGAGI. The V end was cut by 4 bases, the J end by 5 bases, with 9 bases between. The CDR3 is 13 amino acids. CDR3 sequence reads: CASSFLGDQPQHF. CDR3 DNA: TGTGCCAGCAGTTTTTTGGGTGATCAGCCCCAGCATTTT.

CDR3 protein: CASGTGTGMGKLFF. DNA for the CDR3: TGTGCCAGCGGGACCGGGACTGGCATGGGGAAACTGTTTTTT. This chain connects TRBV9 to TRBJ1-4, with D possibly being TRBD1 (5 bases). V lost 7 bases and J 11 bases, leaving 21 bases between the germline ends. The CDR3 loop spans 14 amino acids. The germline gives CDR1 SGDLS, CDR2 YYNGEE.

The chain joins TRBV29-1 to TRBJ1-6; D remains unclear. The CDR3 is 15 residues long. Germline V gene lookup returns CDR1 SQVTM and CDR2 ANQGSEA. Trimming pared 4 bases from V and 10 bases from J, leaving 20 bases between. CDR3 sequence reads: CSVVVSGGYGSPLHF. The CDR3 nucleotides read TGCAGCGTTGTTGTGAGTGGAGGGTACGGCTCACCCCTCCACTTT.

As to this clone: Additional DNA sequences in this sample encode the identical CDR3. The gene calls are TRBV30 and TRBJ1-1; 7 bases map to TRBD1. With V trimmed by 3 bases and J by 5 bases, 6 bases remained unmatched. The V gene's germline CDR1 is GTSNPN and CDR2 SVGIG (reference sequence). This CDR3 is built from 13 residues. The CDR3 protein is CAWSRQGGTEAFF. Here the CDR3 DNA reads TGTGCCTGGAGCCGACAGGGAGGGACTGAAGCTTTCTTT.

A remark on this clone: Sequence at one end of the junction differs from germline and may be a read error. The V call is TRBV10-3, the J call TRBJ1-2; TRBD1 matches 7 bases. This CDR3 has 15 amino acids. Looked up from germline, CDR1 is ENHRY and CDR2 is SYGVKD. The CDR3 DNA sequence: TGTGCTATCAGTGAGTCGCGACAGGGTAACTATGGCTACACCTTC. Residues: CAISESRQGNYGYTF.

The chain is built from TRBV13 and TRBJ2-5; 7 bases are a match to TRBD1. V dropped 4 bases and J dropped 4; count of bases not matched to a gene: 3. In germline, CDR1 is PRHDT, CDR2 FYEKMQ (reference sequence). The CDR3 contains 13 residues. CDR3 sequence: CASSYKGAETQYF. Written as DNA, the CDR3 is TGTGCCAGCAGCTATAAGGGGGCAGAGACCCAGTACTTC.

This clone was recorded a few times. This sequence joins TRBV18 and TRBJ2-7; 8 bases map to TRBD1. This CDR3 is 15 amino acids long. Germline assignment: CDR1 KGHSH and CDR2 LQKENI. Trimming at V came to 3 bases and at J to 1 base, leaving 5 bases not matched to a gene. The CDR3: CASSPGQGKSYEQYF. Here the CDR3 DNA reads TGTGCCAGCTCACCCGGACAGGGAAAATCCTACGAGCAGTACTTC.

This clone was seen once. The rearrangement links TRBV6-2 or TRBV6-3 to TRBJ1-2; D is possibly TRBD1 (6 bases). This CDR3 is 15 amino acids long. From germline, CDR1 is MNHEY and CDR2 SVGEGT. V lost 0 bases to trimming and J lost 6 bases, with 14 bases between them. CDR3 nucleotide sequence: TGTGCCAGCAGTTACTCGACCGGGGGGCTGAATGGCTACACCTTC. Protein product: CASSYSTGGLNGYTF.

CDR3 DNA: TGCGCCAGCAGCCAGGGACCCGCTGAAGCTTTCTTT. Translation: CASSQGPAEAFF. V usage is TRBV4-3 and J usage is TRBJ1-1, with D perhaps TRBD1 (5 bases). The ends were cut back, 3 bases at V and 6 bases at J, with 8 bases in the middle. Germline CDR1 reads LGHNA; CDR2 reads YSLEER. This CDR3 contains 12 residues.

V gene TRBV28 combines with J gene TRBJ2-5; possibly TRBD2 for D (6 bases). Germline lookup yields CDR1 MDHEN and CDR2 SYDVKM. The CDR3 contains 13 residues. Between the trimmed V and J ends, which lost 2 bases and 5 bases, there was a span of 9 bases. The CDR3 DNA reads as TGTGCCAGCAGTTTAGGGGGGAGGGAGACCCAGTACTTC. Its translation is CASSLGGRETQYF.

The J gene is TRBJ2-2, the V gene TRBV15; D gene unclear. The V end lost 5 bases, the J end lost 2 bases, and 3 bases lay between the germline ends. The CDR3 has 12 residues. CDR1 and CDR2 (germline): LNHNV, YYDKDF (reference sequence). In DNA form, the CDR3 reads TGTGCCACCAGCCGTAACACCGGGGAGCTGTTTTTT. Amino acids: CATSRNTGELFF. Looking up the rest from reference TRBV15 and TRBJ2-2 gives the full variable domain: DAMVIQNPRYQVTQFGKPVTLSCSQTLNHNVMYWYQQKSSQAPKLLFHYYDKDFNNEADTPDNFQSRRPNTSFCFLDIRSPGLGDTAMYLCATSRNTGELFFGEGSRLTVL.

The chain combines TRBV5-1 with TRBJ2-2; TRBD1 matches at 9 bases. Germline V lookup: CDR1 SGHRS, CDR2 YFSETQ. This CDR3 has 17 residues. J gave up 7 bases and V 0 bases, and 10 bases lay outside the gene matches. CDR3: CASSLAPGQGSGGELFF. DNA of the CDR3: TGCGCCAGCAGCTTGGCCCCGGGACAGGGATCGGGCGGGGAGCTGTTTTTT.

The chain couples TRBV24-1 to TRBJ2-1, with a tentative D call TRBD1 (6 bases). Germline V gives CDR1 KGHDR, CDR2 SFDVKD. The CDR3 is 13 residues long. The ends were cut back, 10 bases at V and 6 bases at J, with 15 bases in the middle. This CDR3 is CATSQGSGNEQFF. CDR3 in DNA: TGTGCCACAAGTCAGGGGTCCGGCAATGAGCAGTTCTTC.

V and J are TRBV24-1 and TRBJ2-1; D not certain. Trimming stripped 4 bases from V and 1 base from J, with 4 bases between. Germline values: CDR1 KGHDR, CDR2 SFDVKD. The CDR3 is 13 amino acids. The CDR3 loop is CATSDPSYNEQFF. CDR3 in DNA: TGTGCCACCAGTGACCCATCCTACAATGAGCAGTTCTTC.

This clone came up once. V usage is TRBV12-3 or TRBV12-4 and J usage is TRBJ2-7; no clear D. V was trimmed by 5 bases and J by 4 bases, leaving 9 bases between them. The CDR3 length is 12 residues. The CDR3 DNA follows: TGTGCCAGCAGTCACCCCACATACGAGCAGTACTTC. Amino acid sequence: CASSHPTYEQYF.

This rearrangement joins TRBV10-3 to TRBJ2-7, with 8 positions matching TRBD2. This CDR3 comprises 15 residues. Losses at the gene ends were 8 bases for V and 2 bases for J; bases not matched to a gene: 11. CDR1 and CDR2 (germline): ENHRY, SYGVKD. CDR3: CAIGERLATTYEQYF. The CDR3, as DNA: TGTGCCATCGGAGAACGACTAGCGACAACCTACGAGCAGTACTTC.

The chain joins TRBV5-4 to TRBJ1-6; perhaps TRBD1 as D (6 bases). Germline loops: CDR1 SGHNT, CDR2 YYREEE (reference sequence). The CDR3 covers 16 residues. The V gene lost 4 bases and the J gene lost 6 bases, with 17 bases spanning the gap. The CDR3 nucleotides read TGTGCCAGCAGCCCGATCGGAGGGGGGGTTAATTCACCCCTCCACTTT. It is translated as CASSPIGGGVNSPLHF. The entire variable domain, with the rest obtained from reference TRBV5-4 and TRBJ1-6, is as follows: ETGVTQSPTHLIKTRGQQVTLRCSSQSGHNTVSWYQQALGQGPQFIFQYYREEENGRGNFPPRFSGLQFPNYSSELNVNALELDDSALYLCASSPIGGGVNSPLHFGNGTRLTVT.

The rearrangement joins TRBV7-8 to TRBJ1-2, with TRBD1 identical over 8 bases. This CDR3 has 13 amino acids. V was clipped by 5 bases and J by 5 bases; unmatched bases: 4. Germline-derived CDR1 and CDR2 are SGHVS and FQNEAQ. The CDR3 spells CASSETGGYGYTF. CDR3 DNA sequence: TGTGCCAGCAGCGAAACAGGGGGGTATGGCTACACCTTC. Filled out from reference TRBV7-8 and TRBJ1-2, the complete variable domain reads GAGVSQSPRYKVAKRGQDVALRCDPISGHVSLFWYQQALGQGPEFLTYFQNEAQLDKSGLPSDRFFAERPEGSVSTLKIQRTQQEDSAVYLCASSETGGYGYTFGSGTRLTVV.

The chain is built from TRBV27 and TRBJ2-7; D is unresolved. The CDR3 consists of 14 residues. Trimming stripped 2 bases from V and 4 bases from J, with 12 bases between. CDR1 is MNHEY, CDR2 SMNVEV, per germline (reference sequence). This CDR3 reads CASSLGAANYEQYF. The DNA for the CDR3 is TGTGCCAGCAGTTTAGGCGCCGCCAATTACGAGCAGTACTTC.